The rows below give T cell receptor beta chains drawn from one sample of a study of T cell repertoires in cytomegalovirus infection. In TCRdb, the reads were re-called with MiXCR into one record per CDR3 protein. The profile shows 830,000 or so distinct CDR3 sequences, about 31% of them singletons. These receptors are not linked to any known antigen. The material sequenced was cultured CD8+ T cells from PBMCs, taken from culture after CMV antigen stimulation. The receptors come from a human donor in good health (CMV status not recorded). Some clones in this sample may be carry-over from other donors' samples. CDR3s include the opening cysteine and the closing phenylalanine or tryptophan. The D gene is left open where the match is weak. Clone sizes are given selectively: once, few, many, or a class where the clone is expanded.

D,V,size,J,DNA,CDR3
NA,TRBV5-1,NA,TRBJ1-2,TGCGCCAGCAGCCCCGGGACCGCGGGTCGTAACTATGGCTACACCTTC,CASSPGTAGRNYGYTF
NA,TRBV19,NA,TRBJ1-3,TGTGCCAGTAGTATAATTCGGGACGTTGGAAACACCATATATTTT,CASSIIRDVGNTIYF
NA,TRBV20-1,few,TRBJ2-3,TGCAGTGCTAGAGATAGGGCAGGGCGAGCAGATACGCAGTATTTT,CSARDRAGRADTQYF
TRBD2,TRBV12-3/TRBV12-4,few,TRBJ2-1,TGTGCCAGCAGTTTAATTGCGGGGGGCGGAAATGAGCAGTTCTTC,CASSLIAGGGNEQFF
NA,TRBV19,NA,TRBJ1-5,TGTGCCAGTAGTATATCGAGCGTTCAGCCCCAGCATTTT,CASSISSVQPQHF
NA,TRBV9,NA,TRBJ2-1,TGTGCCAGCAGCGTAGAACAGGAGGATGAGCAGTTCTTC,CASSVEQEDEQFF
TRBD1,TRBV12-3/TRBV12-4,few,TRBJ1-4,TGTGCCAGCAGTTTAGAAGGGACAGTAAATGAAAAACTGTTTTTT,CASSLEGTVNEKLFF
NA,TRBV20-1,NA,TRBJ2-1,TGCAGTGTCAGTAGATTCCTCTCCTACAATGAGCAGTTCTTC,CSVSRFLSYNEQFF
NA,TRBV6-8,NA,TRBJ2-2,TGTGCCAGCAGGGACCCAGGGGAAGCGAACACCGGGGAGCTGTTTTTT,CASRDPGEANTGELFF
NA,TRBV7-9,few,TRBJ2-1,TGTGCCAGCAGCTACGTTTCCTACAATGAGCAGTTCTTC,CASSYVSYNEQFF
TRBD1,TRBV18,NA,TRBJ1-2,TGTGCCAGCTCACCACCGAGGGACAGCTTTAACTATGGCTACACCTTC,CASSPPRDSFNYGYTF
NA,TRBV6-5,NA,TRBJ2-5,TGTGCCAGCAGTCCCCCGGGAAGGGTCTCGAAGACCCAGTACTTC,CASSPPGRVSKTQYF
TRBD1,TRBV3-1,many,TRBJ1-5,TGTGCCAGCGCCCTAACAGGGGGAAATCAGCCCCAGCATTTT,CASALTGGNQPQHF
NA,TRBV6-5,NA,TRBJ1-2,TGTGCCAGCAGTTATTCCCCCGGGGCCTTGGGCTACACCTTC,CASSYSPGALGYTF
TRBD1,TRBV2,NA,TRBJ2-3,TGTGCCAGCAGTGAAGCAGTTGGACAGGAGTGGGATACGCAGTATTTT,CASSEAVGQEWDTQYF
TRBD1,TRBV19,NA,TRBJ2-5,TGTGCCAGTAGTATAACAGGGGAAGAGACCCAGTACTTC,CASSITGEETQYF
TRBD2,TRBV7-6,NA,TRBJ2-2,TGTGCCAGCAGCCCCGGGACTAGCGGGGGGAACGGGGAGCTGTTTTTT,CASSPGTSGGNGELFF
TRBD1,TRBV7-6,many,TRBJ1-6,TGTGCCAGCAGCATTCTGACAGGGAGTTCTGAACCCCTCCACTTT,CASSILTGSSEPLHF
NA,TRBV2,few,TRBJ2-6,TGTGCCATCTCGCGGGGAAGAAACCCCTCTGGGGCCAACGTCCTGACTTTC,CAISRGRNPSGANVLTF
TRBD1,TRBV28,few,TRBJ1-2,TGTGCCAGCAGTTTAGACGCGGTGACAGGGCTTTCTTATGGCTACACCTTC,CASSLDAVTGLSYGYTF
NA,TRBV7-9,NA,TRBJ1-5,TGTGCCAGCAGCGATTCGACCGGCAATCAGCCCCAGCATTTT,CASSDSTGNQPQHF
TRBD1,TRBV7-9,few,TRBJ2-5,TGTGCCAGCAGCGAACAGGGGAATCGGGAGACCCAGTACTTC,CASSEQGNRETQYF
TRBD1,TRBV4-1,NA,TRBJ1-5,TGCGCCAGCAGCCAAGTTGGACAGGGGGCTCAGCCCCAGCATTTT,CASSQVGQGAQPQHF
NA,TRBV29-1,NA,TRBJ2-1,TGCAGCGTTGGGGAGGGGGGCGCCTACAATGAGCAGTTCTTC,CSVGEGGAYNEQFF
NA,TRBV6-5,few,TRBJ1-1,TGTGCCAGCAGTTACTTTCCGGGAGACACTGAAGCTTTCTTT,CASSYFPGDTEAFF
TRBD1,TRBV7-6,few,TRBJ1-2,TGTGCCAGCAGCTCCGGGACAGGCTTGGGCTACACCTTC,CASSSGTGLGYTF
NA,TRBV6-6,NA,TRBJ2-2,TGTGCCAGCAGCTCCGGGGGGCGTTTAGGGGAGCTGTTTTTT,CASSSGGRLGELFF
TRBD2,TRBV11-2,once,TRBJ2-7,TGTGCCAGCAGCTCCGTGGGTCCGGGGGGCTACGAGCAGTACTTC,CASSSVGPGGYEQYF
TRBD2,TRBV9,NA,TRBJ2-3,TGTGCCAGCAGTGTTAGCGGGTCTGGCACAGATACGCAGTATTTT,CASSVSGSGTDTQYF
TRBD1,TRBV7-6,few,TRBJ2-3,TGTGCCAGCAGCTTTACAGGGGGCACCGCAGATACGCAGTATTTT,CASSFTGGTADTQYF
TRBD1,TRBV6-5,NA,TRBJ2-2,TGTGCCAGCAGTTACTCGACAGGGTTGGCCGGGGAGCTGTTTTTT,CASSYSTGLAGELFF
NA,TRBV7-9,NA,TRBJ1-2,TGTGCCAGCAGCTTAGAGCAGGCTCCTTATGGCTACACCTTC,CASSLEQAPYGYTF
NA,TRBV24-1,few,TRBJ2-1,TGTGCCACCAGTGACCCGGTGGGCTACAATGAGCAGTTCTTC,CATSDPVGYNEQFF
NA,TRBV6-6,NA,TRBJ2-1,TGTGCCATCATAGGGGCCGGGTACAATGAGCAGTTCTTC,CAIIGAGYNEQFF
NA,TRBV2,NA,TRBJ2-7,TGTGCCAGCAGTGTGCCGGGAGAGCAGTACTTC,CASSVPGEQYF
TRBD2,TRBV28,NA,TRBJ2-5,TGTGCCAGCAGTTACGGTTTAGCGGGGGGGTCGGAGACCCAGTACTTC,CASSYGLAGGSETQYF